A selection of T cell receptor beta chains follows, all from one sample in a study of blood T cells in healthy people across ages. TCRdb re-analysed the 5' RACE reads in MiXCR, keeping a single row per CDR3 protein. The table lists 600,000 or so distinct CDR3 sequences, approximately 30% of them singletons, with 15% to 18% in the top ten. Sequenced sample: blood. The origin of the receptors is a woman over 75 in good health. The CDR3 runs from the conserved cysteine through the conserved F or W. Each record gives: D gene, V gene, J gene, CDR3 protein. D genes are given only for firm matches.

NA,TRBV29-1,TRBJ1-4,CNVDVGEKLFF
NA,TRBV29-1,TRBJ1-1,CSARDTEAFF
TRBD2,TRBV19,TRBJ2-2,CASSMTTSGGAGELFF
TRBD1,TRBV7-2,TRBJ1-2,CASSSQGGGYTF
NA,TRBV7-9,TRBJ2-7,CASSLGSGAYEQYF
NA,TRBV5-1,TRBJ1-5,CASSLEGYSNQPQHF
NA,TRBV30,TRBJ2-3,CACETEDETDTQYF
TRBD1,TRBV10-3,TRBJ1-1,CAISDRDRGLTEAFF
NA,TRBV5-1,TRBJ1-1,CASSLGPSTMNTEAFF
NA,TRBV7-9,TRBJ2-1,CACSASGGAYNEQFF
NA,TRBV6-6,TRBJ2-3,CASTQRNIGGTDTQYF
NA,TRBV20-1,TRBJ2-3,CSARSSGHRTDTQYF
NA,TRBV7-3,TRBJ1-1,CASSLTGPTTEAFF
NA,TRBV11-2,TRBJ1-5,CTSSLTGLGNQPQHF
TRBD2,TRBV12-5,TRBJ2-5,CASGPGLAGGLLSQETQYF
NA,TRBV3-1,TRBJ2-3,CANSQGSESTDTQYF